One and the same sample provided the 26 T cell receptor beta chains below, sequenced in a study of blood T cells in healthy people across ages. The use of a sample-barcoded 5' primer and a J-beta primer mix characterized a second PCR of about 6 to 12 cycles. TCRdb redid the calling of the 5' RACE reads with MiXCR, one entry per CDR3 protein. The sample lists fewer than 800,000 distinct CDR3 sequences; roughly 21% were seen once. Sequenced sample: blood. These receptors all stem from a man between 65 and 85 years old in good health.

A few counts support this clonotype. The chain uses TRBV6-1 and TRBJ2-5, with D maybe TRBD1 (5 bases). Near its end, the DNA agrees better with TRBJ2-7, so the J call may be wrong. The germline V gene encodes CDR1 MNHNS and CDR2 SASEGT. The CDR3 has 14 residues. The DNA of the CDR3 is TGTGCCAGCAGTGAGGGGCTCGTCTCCTACGAGCAGTACTTC. Residues: CASSEGLVSYEQYF.

This chain links TRBV5-1 with TRBJ2-7, with 9 bases aligning to TRBD2. The assigned J gene may be wrong: the sequence end matches TRBJ2-1 better. The CDR3 has 15 amino acids. CDR1 and CDR2 (germline): SGHRS, YFSETQ. The CDR3 sequence: CASSLASGVYNEQFF. The DNA of the CDR3 is TGCGCCAGCAGCTTAGCTAGCGGGGTTTACAATGAGCAGTTCTTC.

This clonotype was seen more than once but under ten times. V is TRBV28 and J is TRBJ1-5, with D possibly matching TRBD1 (5 bases). The CDR3 runs 15 residues. Between the trimmed V and J ends, which lost 2 bases and 6 bases, there was a span of 14 bases. In germline, CDR1 is MDHEN, CDR2 SYDVKM. CDR3 nucleotide sequence: TGTGCCAGCAGTTTAGTACAGAGGAGGGGTCAGCCCCAGCATTTT. Its protein product is CASSLVQRRGQPQHF.

This clonotype was observed a handful of times. The rearrangement uses TRBV7-3 and TRBJ2-1; TRBD2 aligns across 8 bases. The CDR3 is 15 residues long. Germline assignment: CDR1 SGHTA and CDR2 FQGTGA. With V trimmed by 1 base and J by 5 bases, 4 bases remained unmatched. The CDR3 coding sequence is TGTGCCAGCAGCTTAAACCCAGCGGGAGACAATGAGCAGTTCTTC. Translating it yields CASSLNPAGDNEQFF.

This clonotype appeared a few times. J is TRBJ2-7 and V is TRBV29-1; 8 bases line up with TRBD1. CDR3 length: 12 residues. V was clipped by 6 bases and J by 4 bases; unmatched bases: 5. From germline, CDR1 is SQVTM and CDR2 ANQGSEA. This chain's CDR3 is CSVRTGFYEQYF. The CDR3 nucleotides are TGCAGCGTCAGGACAGGGTTTTACGAGCAGTACTTC.

The V call is TRBV5-1, the J call TRBJ2-3; 9 positions match TRBD2. This CDR3 has 16 residues. The junction had 7 bases not matched to a gene; V was cut back by 0 bases and J by 5 bases. CDR1 is SGHRS and CDR2 is YFSETQ in the germline V gene. CDR3 amino acids: CASSLARGGAGDTQYF. DNA for the CDR3: TGCGCCAGCAGCTTGGCCCGCGGGGGGGCCGGAGATACGCAGTATTTT.

The sample holds many counts of this clonotype. The genes are TRBV7-2 and TRBJ2-7; 9 bases agree with TRBD2. This CDR3 region has 13 residues. Per the germline V gene, CDR1 is SGHTA and CDR2 is FQGNSA. The J segment lost 2 bases and the V segment lost 4 bases, leaving 0 bases of the junction unmatched. In nucleotides, the CDR3 is TGTGCCAGCAGCTCTAGCGGGACCTACGAGCAGTACTTC. It translates to CASSSSGTYEQYF.

This clonotype was seen more than once but under ten times. The chain employs TRBV28 and TRBJ2-1; D unclear. This CDR3 has 13 amino acids. Deletions cut 3 bases from V and 9 bases from J, with 12 bases between. Germline-derived CDR1 and CDR2 are MDHEN and SYDVKM. DNA for the CDR3: TGTGCCAGCAGTTTTCGCGGAGTACTTGAGCAGTTCTTC. Amino acids: CASSFRGVLEQFF.

This clonotype came up a few times. The CDR3 region has the DNA TGCAGTGCTAGTATCCTAGCGGGAGGGCGGTCCTACAATGAGCAGTTCTTC. This sequence encodes CSASILAGGRSYNEQFF. The J gene is TRBJ2-1, the V gene TRBV20-1; 12 bases are a match to TRBD2. The V segment lost 3 bases and the J segment 1 base; nucleotides outside the gene matches: 7. This CDR3 spans 17 amino acids. Germline lookup yields CDR1 DFQATT and CDR2 SNEGSKA (reference sequence).

Ten or more counts support this clonotype. The chain combines TRBV18 with TRBJ2-1; no clear D gene. The V and J ends lost 3 bases and 8 bases respectively, with 20 bases between them. This CDR3 has 16 residues. The germline V gene encodes CDR1 KGHSH and CDR2 LQKENI. The CDR3 DNA reads TGTGCCAGCTCACCCCCTAACACGGGTCGCCGCGATGAGCAGTTCTTC. Amino acid sequence: CASSPPNTGRRDEQFF.

In this sample, this clonotype turned up a few times. The rearrangement links TRBV3-1 to TRBJ2-5; tentative D call: TRBD1 (5 bases). V was clipped by 1 base and J by 4 bases, with 16 bases between them. The CDR3 spans 16 residues. From germline, CDR1 is LGHDT and CDR2 YNNKEL (reference sequence). Here the CDR3 DNA reads TGTGCCAGCAGCCAAGGAAATAAGGGGTCGGGAGAGACCCAGTACTTC. Its protein product is CASSQGNKGSGETQYF.

V gene TRBV6-1 combines with J gene TRBJ1-4; 8 nucleotides agree with TRBD1. J was trimmed by 8 bases and V by 8 bases; bases with no gene match: 10. The CDR3 covers 14 residues. Per the germline V gene, CDR1 is MNHNS and CDR2 is SASEGT. The CDR3 coding sequence is TGTGCCAGCCGAGGACAGGGTGACCGGGAAAAACTGTTTTTT. It specifies CASRGQGDREKLFF.

A note on this clonotype: Since a far larger clone is one base different, this is likely a read error. This rearrangement joins TRBV5-1 to TRBJ1-2; no reliable D call. The germline V and J ends were trimmed by 1 base and 3 bases, with 7 bases remaining between them. Germline CDR1 SGHRS, CDR2 YFSETQ. This CDR3 spans 13 amino acids. The CDR3 nucleotides are TGCGCCAGCAGCTTGACAGCGGACTATGGCTACACCTTC. As protein: CASSLTADYGYTF.

This clonotype showed up just a few times. V usage is TRBV13 and J usage is TRBJ2-7; TRBD2 might be the D (6 bases). Germline V gene lookup returns CDR1 PRHDT and CDR2 FYEKMQ (reference sequence). This CDR3 contains 14 residues. The V and J ends lost 5 bases and 6 bases respectively, with 17 bases between them. The chain's CDR3 is CASSLGLAPVEQYF. The DNA of the CDR3 is TGTGCCAGCAGCCTCGGTCTAGCGCCTGTCGAGCAGTACTTC.

This chain connects TRBV5-1 to TRBJ2-7; D might be TRBD1 (5 bases). The CDR3 is made up of 15 amino acids. The V gene's germline CDR1 is SGHRS and CDR2 YFSETQ. Trimming left V 0 bases short and J 0 bases short, with 10 bases between. CDR3 sequence (DNA): TGCGCCAGCAGCTTGGGAACAGGTGCCTCCTACGAGCAGTACTTC. Its translation: CASSLGTGASYEQYF.

The chain links TRBV7-9 to TRBJ2-1; 13 bases map to TRBD2. Germline CDR1 reads SEHNR; CDR2 reads FQNEAQ (reference sequence). The CDR3 contains 15 residues. J was trimmed by 8 bases and V by 4 bases; bases with no gene match: 5. The chain's CDR3 is CASSSWTSGSDEQFF. The CDR3 DNA sequence: TGTGCCAGCAGCTCCTGGACTAGCGGGAGCGATGAGCAGTTCTTC.

This clonotype was seen more than once but under ten times. The chain has TRBV10-3 and TRBJ2-7; the match to TRBD1 covers 7 bases. The J segment lost 4 bases and the V segment lost 2 bases, leaving 2 bases of the junction unmatched. Germline CDR1 is ENHRY and CDR2 is SYGVKD. The CDR3 extends over 13 amino acids. In nucleotides, the CDR3 is TGTGCCATCAGTGAGCCGACAGGGTACGAGCAGTACTTC. Amino acid sequence: CAISEPTGYEQYF.

This clonotype has a handful of counts. The V and J genes are TRBV7-2 and TRBJ1-3; no firm D call. Germline-derived CDR1 and CDR2 are SGHTA and FQGNSA. The CDR3 loop spans 19 amino acids. V lost 5 bases and J 0 bases, leaving 23 bases between the germline ends. The CDR3 nucleotides are TGTGCCAGCAGCCCAGTCTACGGGTGGGAGAGGAGCTCTGGAAACACCATATATTTT. It specifies CASSPVYGWERSSGNTIYF.

The V gene is TRBV7-9, the J gene TRBJ2-4, with D possibly TRBD1 on 6 matching bases. The V gene's germline CDR1 is SEHNR and CDR2 FQNEAQ (reference sequence). V was clipped by 4 bases and J by 8 bases, with 12 bases between them. The CDR3 consists of 13 residues. CDR3 loop: CASSSNRDYIQYF. The CDR3 region has the DNA TGTGCCAGCAGCTCCAACAGGGATTACATTCAGTACTTC.

Only a few counts were recorded for this clonotype. The chain uses TRBV7-9 and TRBJ1-4, with D possibly being TRBD1 (5 bases). Trimming shortened V by 1 base and J by 5 bases, and 17 bases separated the two germline ends. The CDR3 has 17 residues. Germline V CDR1 and CDR2: SEHNR, FQNEAQ (reference sequence). The CDR3 sequence is CASSLEGRGPNNEKLFF. The CDR3 DNA sequence: TGTGCCAGCAGCTTAGAAGGGAGGGGTCCAAACAATGAAAAACTGTTTTTT. Full variable domain (outside the CDR3, taken from reference TRBV7-9 and TRBJ1-4): DTGVSQNPRHKITKRGQNVTFRCDPISEHNRLYWYRQTLGQGPEFLTYFQNEAQLEKSRLLSDRFSAERPKGSFSTLEIQRTEQGDSAMYLCASSLEGRGPNNEKLFFGSGTQLSVL.

This rearrangement joins TRBV7-8 to TRBJ2-5; D remains unclear. V shed 4 bases and J shed 3 bases, with 18 bases lying between them. Looked up from germline, CDR1 is SGHVS and CDR2 is FQNEAQ. CDR3 length equals 16 residues. This chain's CDR3 is CASSYSSPSGEETQYF. The DNA for the CDR3 is TGTGCCAGCAGCTACTCTAGTCCTAGTGGGGAAGAGACCCAGTACTTC.

V gene TRBV28 combines with J gene TRBJ2-1, with D unresolved. The DNA matches TRBJ2-7 better at its end, which makes the J call doubtful. The length of the CDR3 is 13 residues. Per germline, CDR1 MDHEN and CDR2 SYDVKM. This CDR3 reads CASSFNPKGEQYF. The DNA of the CDR3 is TGTGCCAGCAGTTTTAACCCAAAAGGCGAGCAGTACTTC.

This clonotype has only a few counts. The rearrangement joins TRBV5-1 to TRBJ1-1, with 8 nucleotides matching TRBD1. V gave up 0 bases and J gave up 6 bases; unmatched junction bases: 4. The CDR3 runs to 14 residues. Germline-derived CDR1 and CDR2 are SGHRS and YFSETQ. CDR3 region: CASSLGQGKAEAFF. The CDR3 DNA follows: TGCGCCAGCAGCTTGGGACAGGGGAAGGCTGAAGCTTTCTTT.

This clonotype was counted ten times or more. The chain has TRBV27 and TRBJ2-1; D is tentatively TRBD1 or TRBD2 (6 bases each). Germline CDR1 reads MNHEY; CDR2 reads SMNVEV (reference sequence). V shed 6 bases and J shed 6 bases, with 15 bases lying between them. The CDR3 totals 14 residues. The CDR3 DNA is TGTGCCAGCAGAGGGGGAGGACCTATCAATGAGCAGTTCTTC. This gives the protein CASRGGGPINEQFF.

This clonotype was seen at least ten times. The chain carries TRBV11-2 and TRBJ2-5; 7 nucleotides agree with TRBD1. Per germline, CDR1 SGHAT and CDR2 FQNNGV. The CDR3 spans 15 residues. The V segment lost 5 bases and the J segment 5 bases; nucleotides outside the gene matches: 11. The CDR3 sequence: CASSQSTGNWETQYF. In DNA, the CDR3 is TGTGCCAGCAGCCAATCGACAGGGAATTGGGAGACCCAGTACTTC. Complete variable domain (other parts from reference TRBV11-2 and TRBJ2-5): EAGVAQSPRYKIIEKRQSVAFWCNPISGHATLYWYQQILGQGPKLLIQFQNNGVVDDSQLPKDRFSAERLKGVDSTLKIQPAKLEDSAVYLCASSQSTGNWETQYFGPGTRLLVL.

This clonotype came up once. The chain carries TRBV20-1 and TRBJ2-7; TRBD2 aligns across 8 bases. The CDR3 runs to 13 residues. With V trimmed by 4 bases and J by 6 bases, 8 bases remained unmatched. Germline V CDR1 and CDR2: DFQATT, SNEGSKA (reference sequence). CDR3 in amino acids: CSAMLAGQGEQYF. The CDR3 DNA reads as TGCAGTGCTATGCTAGCGGGCCAGGGCGAGCAGTACTTC.